A single T cell receptor beta chain is shown here with its context. It was with 60 Vbeta and 13 Jbeta primers that the PCR ran. TCRdb keeps only in-frame clones here, not all; method: immunoSEQ multiplex PCR. The sample consists of over 150,000 clones, over 65% of them appearing once. The germline V gene has CDR1 PRHDT and CDR2 FYEKMQ (reference sequence). Between the trimmed V and J ends, which lost 0 bases and 5 bases, there was a span of 11 bases. CDR3 length equals 14 residues. The sample belongs to a study of cytomegalovirus exposure and HLA in healthy donors. Sequences were obtained from PBMCs. The origin of this receptor is a man under 40 in good health and CMV-seronegative. The chain combines TRBV13 with TRBJ2-7; tentatively, D is TRBD1 (7 bases). CDR3 loop: CASSLGRGTDEQYF. CDR3 coding DNA: TGTGCCAGCAGCTTAGGCCGGGGGACAGACGAGCAGTACTTC. Supplemented by reference TRBV13 and TRBJ2-7, the full variable domain reads AAGVIQSPRHLIKEKRETATLKCYPIPRHDTVYWYQQGPGQDPQFLISFYEKMQSDKGSIPDRFSAQQFSDYHSELNMSSLELGDSALYFCASSLGRGTDEQYFGPGTRLTVT.